This is a list of T cell receptor beta chains from one sample in a study of CD4+ T cells in melanoma. The assay was immunoSEQ multiplex PCR, and TCRdb's table has in-frame clones only and misses some. The sample includes about 120,000 clones, about 90% of them seen just once. The specimen was peripheral blood. The source of these receptors is a human donor with melanoma. CDR3s include the opening cysteine and the closing phenylalanine or tryptophan. D genes are given only for firm matches. Expanded clones are given a class, and other clones once, few, many or no size at all.

j_call: TRBJ1-2; cdr3_length: 16; v_call: TRBV5-1; clone_size: few; d_call: -; cdr3_aa: CASSLDRDTYRYGYTF; cdr3_nt: TGCGCCAGCAGCTTGGATCGGGACACCTACCGCTATGGCTACACCTTC
j_call: TRBJ1-4; cdr3_length: 14; v_call: TRBV2; clone_size: -; d_call: -; cdr3_aa: CASSENRDNEKLFF; cdr3_nt: TGTGCCAGCAGTGAAAACAGAGATAATGAAAAACTGTTTTTT
j_call: TRBJ2-3; cdr3_length: 15; v_call: TRBV7-8; clone_size: -; d_call: TRBD2; cdr3_aa: CASSPALAETDTQYF; cdr3_nt: TGTGCCAGCAGCCCAGCGCTAGCGGAAACAGATACGCAGTATTTT
j_call: TRBJ2-7; cdr3_length: 14; v_call: TRBV9; clone_size: -; d_call: TRBD2; cdr3_aa: CASSVGRGGYEQYF; cdr3_nt: TGTGCCAGCAGCGTAGGGCGGGGGGGTTACGAGCAGTACTTC
j_call: TRBJ2-3; cdr3_length: 14; v_call: TRBV7-3; clone_size: -; d_call: -; cdr3_aa: CASSLMSSSDTQYF; cdr3_nt: TGTGCCAGCAGCTTAATGAGTAGCTCAGATACGCAGTATTTT
j_call: TRBJ2-2; cdr3_length: 14; v_call: TRBV5-1; clone_size: -; d_call: TRBD1; cdr3_aa: CASSSDRGTGELFF; cdr3_nt: TGCGCCAGCAGCAGCGACAGGGGCACCGGGGAGCTGTTTTTT
j_call: TRBJ2-1; cdr3_length: 18; v_call: TRBV4-3; clone_size: -; d_call: -; cdr3_aa: CASSQDLGAGTLIYEQFF; cdr3_nt: TGCGCCAGCAGCCAAGATTTGGGGGCGGGGACTCTCATCTATGAGCAGTTCTTC
j_call: TRBJ1-5; cdr3_length: 13; v_call: TRBV25-1; clone_size: -; d_call: TRBD1; cdr3_aa: CASSFGTDQPQHF; cdr3_nt: TGTGCCAGCAGCTTTGGGACAGATCAGCCCCAGCATTTT
j_call: TRBJ1-6; cdr3_length: 14; v_call: TRBV7-9; clone_size: -; d_call: TRBD1; cdr3_aa: CASSLEQGYSPLHF; cdr3_nt: TGTGCCAGCAGCTTAGAACAGGGGTATTCACCCCTCCACTTT
j_call: TRBJ1-3; cdr3_length: 19; v_call: TRBV5-1; clone_size: -; d_call: TRBD1; cdr3_aa: CASTLVPYRGMRSGNTIYF; cdr3_nt: TGCGCCAGCACCTTGGTCCCTTACAGGGGAATGAGATCTGGAAACACCATATATTTT
j_call: TRBJ2-2; cdr3_length: 13; v_call: TRBV11-3; clone_size: -; d_call: -; cdr3_aa: CASSPHSAGELFF; cdr3_nt: TGTGCCAGCAGCCCCCATTCGGCCGGGGAGCTGTTTTTT
j_call: TRBJ2-7; cdr3_length: 15; v_call: TRBV9; clone_size: -; d_call: TRBD1; cdr3_aa: CASSYGTGGLYEQYF; cdr3_nt: TGTGCCAGCAGCTACGGGACAGGGGGCCTATACGAGCAGTACTTC
j_call: TRBJ2-7; cdr3_length: 15; v_call: TRBV4-1; clone_size: -; d_call: -; cdr3_aa: CASSQDARTIYEQYF; cdr3_nt: TGCGCCAGCAGCCAAGACGCCCGGACGATCTACGAGCAGTACTTC
j_call: TRBJ2-5; cdr3_length: 17; v_call: TRBV28; clone_size: -; d_call: TRBD2; cdr3_aa: CASRILAGGGYQETQYF; cdr3_nt: TGTGCCAGCAGGATTCTAGCGGGAGGGGGGTACCAAGAGACCCAGTACTTC
j_call: TRBJ2-2; cdr3_length: 14; v_call: TRBV14; clone_size: -; d_call: -; cdr3_aa: CASTREANTGELFF; cdr3_nt: TGTGCCAGCACTAGAGAGGCGAACACCGGGGAGCTGTTTTTT
j_call: TRBJ1-6; cdr3_length: 18; v_call: TRBV4-1; clone_size: -; d_call: TRBD1; cdr3_aa: CASSQDPGQGTYNSPLHF; cdr3_nt: TGCGCCAGCAGCCAAGATCCGGGACAGGGGACCTATAATTCACCCCTCCACTTT
j_call: TRBJ2-3; cdr3_length: 13; v_call: TRBV9; clone_size: -; d_call: -; cdr3_aa: CASSVDHTDTQYF; cdr3_nt: TGTGCCAGCAGCGTGGACCACACAGATACGCAGTATTTT
j_call: TRBJ1-1; cdr3_length: 12; v_call: TRBV30; clone_size: -; d_call: -; cdr3_aa: CAWGNRGTEAFF; cdr3_nt: TGTGCCTGGGGGAACCGGGGGACTGAAGCTTTCTTT
j_call: TRBJ2-7; cdr3_length: 16; v_call: TRBV7-6; clone_size: -; d_call: TRBD1; cdr3_aa: CASSLVGTGEGGEQYF; cdr3_nt: TGTGCCAGCAGCTTAGTTGGGACAGGGGAAGGAGGGGAGCAGTACTTC
j_call: TRBJ1-1; cdr3_length: 16; v_call: TRBV7-9; clone_size: -; d_call: -; cdr3_aa: CASSLVRPVGGTEAFF; cdr3_nt: TGTGCCAGCAGCTTAGTAAGGCCGGTGGGGGGCACTGAAGCTTTCTTT
j_call: TRBJ2-1; cdr3_length: 15; v_call: TRBV2; clone_size: -; d_call: -; cdr3_aa: CASSERGRREDEQFF; cdr3_nt: TGTGCCAGCAGTGAAAGAGGAAGAAGGGAAGATGAGCAGTTCTTC
j_call: TRBJ1-1; cdr3_length: 14; v_call: TRBV5-8; clone_size: -; d_call: TRBD1; cdr3_aa: CASSLGQGRTEAFF; cdr3_nt: TGTGCCAGCAGCTTGGGACAGGGAAGAACTGAAGCTTTCTTT
j_call: TRBJ1-4; cdr3_length: 14; v_call: TRBV5-4; clone_size: -; d_call: -; cdr3_aa: CASSAGWAGEKLFF; cdr3_nt: TGTGCCAGCAGCGCGGGCTGGGCGGGCGAAAAACTGTTTTTT
j_call: TRBJ1-2; cdr3_length: 14; v_call: TRBV4-3; clone_size: once; d_call: TRBD1; cdr3_aa: CASTVDRGHSGYTF; cdr3_nt: TGCGCCAGCACCGTGGACAGGGGGCATTCGGGCTACACCTTC
j_call: TRBJ2-5; cdr3_length: 15; v_call: TRBV28; clone_size: -; d_call: TRBD1; cdr3_aa: CASSGTARLQETQYF; cdr3_nt: TGTGCCAGCAGTGGGACAGCCCGGCTCCAAGAGACCCAGTACTTC
j_call: TRBJ2-3; cdr3_length: 16; v_call: TRBV9; clone_size: -; d_call: -; cdr3_aa: CASSPRLAGTTDTQYF; cdr3_nt: TGTGCCAGCAGCCCCCGCCTGGCGGGGACCACAGATACGCAGTATTTT
j_call: TRBJ1-2; cdr3_length: 14; v_call: TRBV7-2; clone_size: -; d_call: TRBD1; cdr3_aa: CASSLTKGASSYTF; cdr3_nt: TGTGCCAGCAGCTTAACCAAGGGGGCGTCCAGCTACACCTTC
j_call: TRBJ1-3; cdr3_length: 17; v_call: TRBV5-4; clone_size: -; d_call: -; cdr3_aa: CASSPVGTRLSGNTIYF; cdr3_nt: TGTGCCAGCAGCCCCGTCGGCACGCGACTCTCTGGAAACACCATATATTTT
j_call: TRBJ2-7; cdr3_length: 14; v_call: TRBV7-2; clone_size: -; d_call: TRBD2; cdr3_aa: CASSRDGGTLEQYF; cdr3_nt: TGTGCCAGCAGCCGAGACGGGGGGACTCTCGAGCAGTACTTC
j_call: TRBJ1-5; cdr3_length: 14; v_call: TRBV28; clone_size: few; d_call: -; cdr3_aa: CAGGADYSNQPQHF; cdr3_nt: TGTGCCGGAGGGGCGGATTATAGCAATCAGCCCCAGCATTTT
j_call: TRBJ1-1; cdr3_length: 14; v_call: TRBV27; clone_size: -; d_call: -; cdr3_aa: CASSSRGRDTEAFF; cdr3_nt: TGTGCCAGCAGTTCGAGAGGGAGGGACACTGAAGCTTTCTTT
j_call: TRBJ1-5; cdr3_length: 14; v_call: TRBV6-5; clone_size: -; d_call: -; cdr3_aa: CASSYSQSNQPQHF; cdr3_nt: TGTGCCAGCAGTTACTCTCAGAGCAATCAGCCCCAGCATTTT
j_call: TRBJ2-7; cdr3_length: 11; v_call: TRBV7-2; clone_size: -; d_call: -; cdr3_aa: CASSASYEQYF; cdr3_nt: TGTGCCAGCAGCGCAAGTTACGAGCAGTACTTC